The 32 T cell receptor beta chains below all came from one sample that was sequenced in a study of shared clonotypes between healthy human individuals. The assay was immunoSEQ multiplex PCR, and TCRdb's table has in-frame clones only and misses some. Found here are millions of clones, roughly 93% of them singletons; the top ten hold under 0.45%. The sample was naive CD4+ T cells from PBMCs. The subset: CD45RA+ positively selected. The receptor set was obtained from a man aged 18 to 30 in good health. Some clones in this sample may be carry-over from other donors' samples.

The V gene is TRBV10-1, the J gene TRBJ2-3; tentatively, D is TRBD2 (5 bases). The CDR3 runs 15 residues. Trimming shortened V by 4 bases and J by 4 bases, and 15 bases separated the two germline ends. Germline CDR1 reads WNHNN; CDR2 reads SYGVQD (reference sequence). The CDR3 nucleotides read TGCGCCAGCAGTGCGGGCCCTCGGGGATCAGATACGCAGTATTTT. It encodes CASSAGPRGSDTQYF.

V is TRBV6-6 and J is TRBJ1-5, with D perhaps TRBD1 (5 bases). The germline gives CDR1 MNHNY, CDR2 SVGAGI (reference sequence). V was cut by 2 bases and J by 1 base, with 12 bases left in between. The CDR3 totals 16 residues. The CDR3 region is CASSYAPGGSNQPQHF. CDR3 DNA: TGTGCCAGCAGTTACGCCCCCGGGGGGAGCAATCAGCCCCAGCATTTT.

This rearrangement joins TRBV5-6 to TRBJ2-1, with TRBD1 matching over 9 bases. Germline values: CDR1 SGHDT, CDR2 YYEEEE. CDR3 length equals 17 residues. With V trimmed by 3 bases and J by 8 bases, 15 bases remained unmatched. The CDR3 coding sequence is TGTGCCAGCAGCTCCACTGGAACGGGACAGGGTATCGATGAGCAGTTCTTC. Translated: CASSSTGTGQGIDEQFF. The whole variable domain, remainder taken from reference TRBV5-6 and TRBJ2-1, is DAGVTQSPTHLIKTRGQQVTLRCSPKSGHDTVSWYQQALGQGPQFIFQYYEEEERQRGNFPDRFSGHQFPNYSSELNVNALLLGDSALYLCASSSTGTGQGIDEQFFGPGTRLTVL.

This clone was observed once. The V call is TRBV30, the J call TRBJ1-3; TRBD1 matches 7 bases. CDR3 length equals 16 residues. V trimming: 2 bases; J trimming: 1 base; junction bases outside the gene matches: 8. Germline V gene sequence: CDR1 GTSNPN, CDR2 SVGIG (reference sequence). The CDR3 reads CAWSIGAGGSGNTIYF. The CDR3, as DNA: TGTGCCTGGAGTATAGGGGCAGGGGGTTCTGGAAACACCATATATTTT.

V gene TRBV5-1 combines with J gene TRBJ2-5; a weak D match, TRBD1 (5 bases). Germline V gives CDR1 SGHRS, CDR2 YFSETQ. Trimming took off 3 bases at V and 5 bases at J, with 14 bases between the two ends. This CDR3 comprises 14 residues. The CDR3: CASSSSGSLETQYF. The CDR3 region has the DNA TGCGCCAGCAGCTCCTCAGGGTCCTTGGAGACCCAGTACTTC.

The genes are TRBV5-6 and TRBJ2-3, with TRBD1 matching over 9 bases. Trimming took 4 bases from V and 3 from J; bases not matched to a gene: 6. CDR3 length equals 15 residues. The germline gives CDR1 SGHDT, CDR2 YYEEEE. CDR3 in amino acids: CASSQGQGRTDTQYF. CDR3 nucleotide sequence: TGTGCCAGCAGCCAAGGACAGGGGCGTACAGATACGCAGTATTTT.

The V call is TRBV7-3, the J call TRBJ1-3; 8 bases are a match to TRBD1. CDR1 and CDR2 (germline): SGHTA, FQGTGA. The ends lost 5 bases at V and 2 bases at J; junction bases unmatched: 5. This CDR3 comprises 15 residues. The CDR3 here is CASSRGTGAGNTIYF. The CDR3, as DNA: TGTGCCAGCAGCCGAGGGACAGGAGCTGGAAACACCATATATTTT. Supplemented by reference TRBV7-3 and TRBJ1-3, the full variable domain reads GAGVSQTPSNKVTEKGKYVELRCDPISGHTALYWYRQSLGQGPEFLIYFQGTGAADDSGLPNDRFFAVRPEGSVSTLKIQRTERGDSAVYLCASSRGTGAGNTIYFGEGSWLTVV.

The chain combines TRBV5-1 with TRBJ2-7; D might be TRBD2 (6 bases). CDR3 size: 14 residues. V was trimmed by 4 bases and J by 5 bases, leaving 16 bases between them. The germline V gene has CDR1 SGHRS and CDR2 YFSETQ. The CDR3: CASSPDSGPNEQYF. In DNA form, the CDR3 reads TGCGCCAGCAGCCCGGATAGCGGCCCTAACGAGCAGTACTTC.

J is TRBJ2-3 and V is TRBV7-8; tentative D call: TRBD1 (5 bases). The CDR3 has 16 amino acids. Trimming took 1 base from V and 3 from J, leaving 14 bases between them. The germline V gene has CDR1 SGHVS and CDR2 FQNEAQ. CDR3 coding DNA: TGTGCCAGCAGCTTAGAGGTGTCAGGGCGTACAGATACGCAGTATTTT. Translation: CASSLEVSGRTDTQYF.

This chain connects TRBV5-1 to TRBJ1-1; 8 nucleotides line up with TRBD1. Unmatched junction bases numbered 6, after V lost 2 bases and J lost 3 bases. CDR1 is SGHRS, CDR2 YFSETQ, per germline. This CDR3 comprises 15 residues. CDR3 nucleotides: TGCGCCAGCAGCTTAAACAGGGGGTGGGACACTGAAGCTTTCTTT. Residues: CASSLNRGWDTEAFF.

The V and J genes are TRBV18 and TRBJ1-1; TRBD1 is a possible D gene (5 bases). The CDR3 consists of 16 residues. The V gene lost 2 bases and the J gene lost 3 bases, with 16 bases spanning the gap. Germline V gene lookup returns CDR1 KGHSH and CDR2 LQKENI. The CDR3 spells CASSPTTGRQHTEAFF. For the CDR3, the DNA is TGTGCCAGCTCACCAACGACGGGTCGACAGCACACTGAAGCTTTCTTT.

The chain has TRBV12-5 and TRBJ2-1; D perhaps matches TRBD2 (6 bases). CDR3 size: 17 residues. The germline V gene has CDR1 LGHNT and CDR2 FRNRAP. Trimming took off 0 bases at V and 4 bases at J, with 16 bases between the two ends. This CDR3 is CASGLVGSGKTYNEQFF. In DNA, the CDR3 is TGTGCTAGTGGTTTGGTAGGTAGCGGAAAAACTTACAATGAGCAGTTCTTC.

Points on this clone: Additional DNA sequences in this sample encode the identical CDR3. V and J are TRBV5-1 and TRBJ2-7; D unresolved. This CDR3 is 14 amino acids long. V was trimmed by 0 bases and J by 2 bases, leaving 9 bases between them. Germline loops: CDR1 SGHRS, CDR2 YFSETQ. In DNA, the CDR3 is TGCGCCAGCAGCTTGGAGGGTAGGGCCTACGAGCAGTACTTC. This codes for CASSLEGRAYEQYF.

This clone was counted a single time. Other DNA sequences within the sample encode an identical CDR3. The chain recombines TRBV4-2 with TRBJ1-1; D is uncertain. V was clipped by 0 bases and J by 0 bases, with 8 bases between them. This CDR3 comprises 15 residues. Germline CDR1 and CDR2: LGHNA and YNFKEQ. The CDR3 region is CASSQEGRLNTEAFF. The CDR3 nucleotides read TGTGCCAGCAGCCAAGAGGGCAGGTTGAACACTGAAGCTTTCTTT.

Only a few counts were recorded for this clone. CDR3 sequence reads: CASSINSGRDNYGYTF. The CDR3, as DNA: TGTGCCAGTAGTATTAATTCCGGCAGAGATAACTATGGCTACACCTTC. This chain connects TRBV19 to TRBJ1-2; D is unclear. Germline V gene data show CDR1 as LNHDA and CDR2 as SQIVND (reference sequence). This CDR3 is 16 amino acids long. V shed 3 bases and J shed 1 base, with 15 bases lying between them. Drawing the rest from reference TRBV19 and TRBJ1-2, the complete variable domain is DGGITQSPKYLFRKEGQNVTLSCEQNLNHDAMYWYRQDPGQGLRLIYYSQIVNDFQKGDIAEGYSVSREKKESFPLTVTSAQKNPTAFYLCASSINSGRDNYGYTFGSGTRLTVV.

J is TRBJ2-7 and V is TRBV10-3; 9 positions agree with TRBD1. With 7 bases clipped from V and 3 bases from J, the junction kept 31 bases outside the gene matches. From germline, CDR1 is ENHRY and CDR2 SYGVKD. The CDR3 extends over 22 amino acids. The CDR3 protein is CAIKKGQGNTRDYDSPNYEQYF. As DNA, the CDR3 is TGTGCCATCAAAAAGGGACAGGGAAACACCCGTGACTACGATTCTCCGAACTACGAGCAGTACTTC.

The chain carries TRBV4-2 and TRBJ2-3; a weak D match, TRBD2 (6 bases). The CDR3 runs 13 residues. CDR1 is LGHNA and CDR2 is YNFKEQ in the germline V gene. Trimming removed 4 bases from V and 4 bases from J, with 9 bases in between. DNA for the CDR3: TGTGCCAGCAGCCGACGGGACTCAGATACGCAGTATTTT. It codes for CASSRRDSDTQYF.

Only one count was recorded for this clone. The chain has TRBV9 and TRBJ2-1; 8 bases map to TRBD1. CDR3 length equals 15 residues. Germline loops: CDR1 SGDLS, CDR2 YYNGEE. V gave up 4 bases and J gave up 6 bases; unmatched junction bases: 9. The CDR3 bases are TGTGCCAGCAGCACGCAGGACAGGGCGGGCAATGAGCAGTTCTTC. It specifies CASSTQDRAGNEQFF.

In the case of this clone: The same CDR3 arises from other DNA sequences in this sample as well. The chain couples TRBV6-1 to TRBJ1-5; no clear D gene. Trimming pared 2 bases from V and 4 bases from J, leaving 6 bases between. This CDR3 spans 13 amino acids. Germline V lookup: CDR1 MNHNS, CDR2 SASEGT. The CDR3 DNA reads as TGTGCCAGCAGTGAATCGGGTAATCAGCCCCAGCATTTT. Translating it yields CASSESGNQPQHF.

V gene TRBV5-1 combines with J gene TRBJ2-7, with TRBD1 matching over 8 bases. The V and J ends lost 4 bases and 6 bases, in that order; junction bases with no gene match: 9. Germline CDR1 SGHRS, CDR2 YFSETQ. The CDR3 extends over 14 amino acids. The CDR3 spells CASSLGQGISEQYF. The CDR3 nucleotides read TGCGCCAGCAGCCTCGGACAGGGTATTTCCGAGCAGTACTTC.

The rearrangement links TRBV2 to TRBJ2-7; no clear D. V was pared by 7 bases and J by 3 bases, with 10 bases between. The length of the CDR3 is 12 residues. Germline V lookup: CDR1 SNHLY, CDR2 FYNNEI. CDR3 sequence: CASNANGYEQYF. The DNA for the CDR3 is TGTGCCAGCAACGCCAACGGCTACGAGCAGTACTTC.

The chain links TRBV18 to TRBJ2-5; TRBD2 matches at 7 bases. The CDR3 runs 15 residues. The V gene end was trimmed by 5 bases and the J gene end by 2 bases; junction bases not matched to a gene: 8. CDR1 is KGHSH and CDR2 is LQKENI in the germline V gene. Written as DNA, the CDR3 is TGTGCCAGCTCAACCAGTCTAGCGGAACAAGAGACCCAGTACTTC. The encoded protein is CASSTSLAEQETQYF. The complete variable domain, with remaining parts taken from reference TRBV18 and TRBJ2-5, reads NAGVMQNPRHLVRRRGQEARLRCSPMKGHSHVYWYRQLPEEGLKFMVYLQKENIIDESGMPKERFSAEFPKEGPSILRIQQVVRGDSAAYFCASSTSLAEQETQYFGPGTRLLVL.

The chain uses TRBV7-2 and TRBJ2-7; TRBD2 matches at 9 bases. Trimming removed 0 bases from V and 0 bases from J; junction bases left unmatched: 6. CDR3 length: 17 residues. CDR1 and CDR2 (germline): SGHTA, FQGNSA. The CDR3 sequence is CASSLAASGISSYEQYF. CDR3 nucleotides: TGTGCCAGCAGCTTAGCTGCTAGCGGGATAAGCTCCTACGAGCAGTACTTC.

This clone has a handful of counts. The CDR3 region is CASSRDRETEAFF. The CDR3 coding sequence is TGTGCCAGCTCCCGGGACAGGGAGACTGAAGCTTTCTTT. V gene TRBV18 combines with J gene TRBJ1-1, with 9 bases aligning to TRBD1. The CDR3 totals 13 residues. V lost 6 bases to trimming and J lost 5 bases; unmatched junction nucleotides: 4. Germline assignment: CDR1 KGHSH and CDR2 LQKENI.

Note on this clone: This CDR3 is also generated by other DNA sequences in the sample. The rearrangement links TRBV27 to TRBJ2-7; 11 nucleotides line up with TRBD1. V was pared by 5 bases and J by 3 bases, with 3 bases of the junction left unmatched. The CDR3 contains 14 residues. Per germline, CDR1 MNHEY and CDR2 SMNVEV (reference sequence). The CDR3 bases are TGTGCCAGCAGTCCCGGGACAGGGGGCTACGAGCAGTACTTC. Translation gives CASSPGTGGYEQYF.

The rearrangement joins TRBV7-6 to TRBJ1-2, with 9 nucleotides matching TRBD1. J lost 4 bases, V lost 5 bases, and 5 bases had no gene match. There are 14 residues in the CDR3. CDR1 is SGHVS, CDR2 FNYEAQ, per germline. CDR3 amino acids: CASSVTGGTYGYTF. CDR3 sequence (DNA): TGTGCCAGCAGCGTCACAGGGGGCACCTATGGCTACACCTTC. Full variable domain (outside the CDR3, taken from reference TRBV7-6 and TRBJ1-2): GAGVSQSPRYKVTKRGQDVALRCDPISGHVSLYWYRQALGQGPEFLTYFNYEAQQDKSGLPNDRFSAERPEGSISTLTIQRTEQRDSAMYRCASSVTGGTYGYTFGSGTRLTVV.

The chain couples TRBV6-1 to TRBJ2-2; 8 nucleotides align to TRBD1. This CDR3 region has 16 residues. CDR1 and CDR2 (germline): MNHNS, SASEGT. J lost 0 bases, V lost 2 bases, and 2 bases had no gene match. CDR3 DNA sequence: TGTGCCAGCAGTGAACAGGGGGCAACGAACACCGGGGAGCTGTTTTTT. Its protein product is CASSEQGATNTGELFF.

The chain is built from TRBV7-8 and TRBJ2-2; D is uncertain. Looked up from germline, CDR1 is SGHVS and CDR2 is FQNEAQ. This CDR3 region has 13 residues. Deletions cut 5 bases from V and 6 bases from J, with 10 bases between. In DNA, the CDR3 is TGTGCCAGCAGCAAGACAAGGGCCGGGGAGCTGTTTTTT. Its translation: CASSKTRAGELFF.

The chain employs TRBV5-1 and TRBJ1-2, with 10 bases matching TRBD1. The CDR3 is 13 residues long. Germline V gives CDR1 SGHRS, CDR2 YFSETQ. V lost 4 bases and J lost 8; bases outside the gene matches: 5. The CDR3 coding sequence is TGCGCCAGCAGCCGCGGGGACAGGGGCGGCTACACCTTC. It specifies CASSRGDRGGYTF.

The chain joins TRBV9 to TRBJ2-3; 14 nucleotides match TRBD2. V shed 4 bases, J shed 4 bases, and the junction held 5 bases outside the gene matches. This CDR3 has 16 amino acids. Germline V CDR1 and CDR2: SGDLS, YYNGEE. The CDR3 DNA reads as TGTGCCAGCAGCTATAGGACTAGCGGGAGGCCAGATACGCAGTATTTT. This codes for CASSYRTSGRPDTQYF. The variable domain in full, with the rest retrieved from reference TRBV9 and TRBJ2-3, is DSGVTQTPKHLITATGQRVTLRCSPRSGDLSVYWYQQSLDQGLQFLIQYYNGEERAKGNILERFSAQQFPDLHSELNLSSLELGDSALYFCASSYRTSGRPDTQYFGPGTRLTVL.

Here the CDR3 reads CASSSGGVGTDTQYF. As DNA, the CDR3 is TGTGCCAGCAGCTCGGGGGGGGTCGGCACAGATACGCAGTATTTT. V gene TRBV5-4 combines with J gene TRBJ2-3, with 8 bases fitting TRBD2. With 3 bases clipped from V and 1 base from J, the junction kept 4 bases outside the gene matches. CDR1 SGHNT and CDR2 YYREEE come from the germline V gene (reference sequence). The CDR3 totals 15 residues.

The CDR3 DNA is TGTGCCAGCAGCCGGGACAGGGGGCCGCTAGCGGGAGGGCCGGGGGCGACAGATACGCAGTATTTT. This sequence encodes CASSRDRGPLAGGPGATDTQYF. The chain recombines TRBV9 with TRBJ2-3; D may match TRBD1 or TRBD2 (12 bases each). Trimming pared 4 bases from V and 3 bases from J, leaving 36 bases between. The CDR3 loop spans 22 amino acids. The germline V gene has CDR1 SGDLS and CDR2 YYNGEE.